These 15 T cell receptor beta chains came from one sample sequenced in a study of blood T cell repertoires in COVID-19. Sequenced by immunoSEQ multiplex PCR; TCRdb stores in-frame clones only, minus some. This repertoire shows about 170,000 clones, approximately 92% found once; its top ten account for around 4.6%. Sequenced sample: peripheral blood. These receptor sequences come from a woman between 50 and 59 years old with acute or convalescent COVID-19.

The J gene is TRBJ2-2, the V gene TRBV30; 8 nucleotides match TRBD1. The CDR3 has 15 residues. Germline V gives CDR1 GTSNPN, CDR2 SVGIG (reference sequence). J lost 1 base, V lost 2 bases, and 3 bases had no gene match. The CDR3 sequence is CAWSSGQGNTGELFF. DNA for the CDR3: TGTGCCTGGAGTTCCGGACAGGGGAACACCGGGGAGCTGTTTTTT.

V is TRBV6-5 and J is TRBJ2-1, with a possible D match to TRBD2 (5 bases). Germline CDR1 and CDR2: MNHEY and SVGAGI. This CDR3 is 15 amino acids long. The V end lost 7 bases, the J end lost 0 bases, and 13 bases lay between the germline ends. CDR3 bases: TGTGCCAGCAAGCAAGAGGGTACCTCCTACAATGAGCAGTTCTTC. Residues: CASKQEGTSYNEQFF.

The gene calls are TRBV24-1 and TRBJ2-4, with TRBD2 matching over 8 bases. Germline V CDR1 and CDR2: KGHDR, SFDVKD. The CDR3 totals 16 residues. V was pared by 6 bases and J by 5 bases, with 11 bases of the junction left unmatched. The CDR3 loop is CATSPRDTGGENIQYF. As DNA, the CDR3 is TGTGCCACCAGTCCTCGGGACACGGGAGGGGAAAACATTCAGTACTTC.

The chain couples TRBV10-3 to TRBJ2-1; 14 positions agree with TRBD2. CDR1 and CDR2 from the germline V gene are ENHRY and SYGVKD. The CDR3 has 16 amino acids. The junction had 3 bases not matched to a gene; V was cut back by 2 bases and J by 6 bases. The DNA for the CDR3 is TGTGCCATCAGTGAGCCGACTAGCGGGAGGGCCAATGAGCAGTTCTTC. It yields the protein CAISEPTSGRANEQFF.

The rearrangement links TRBV5-4 to TRBJ1-1; a possible D gene is TRBD1 (5 bases). Looked up from germline, CDR1 is SGHNT and CDR2 is YYREEE (reference sequence). This CDR3 is 14 amino acids long. V was cut by 4 bases and J by 0 bases, with 10 bases left in between. CDR3: CASSAQGLNTEAFF. In DNA, the CDR3 is TGTGCCAGCAGCGCCCAGGGATTGAACACTGAAGCTTTCTTT. Supplemented by reference TRBV5-4 and TRBJ1-1, the full variable domain reads ETGVTQSPTHLIKTRGQQVTLRCSSQSGHNTVSWYQQALGQGPQFIFQYYREEENGRGNFPPRFSGLQFPNYSSELNVNALELDDSALYLCASSAQGLNTEAFFGQGTRLTVV.

V usage is TRBV29-1 and J usage is TRBJ1-1, with 8 bases identical to TRBD1. CDR1 is SQVTM and CDR2 is ANQGSEA in the germline V gene. The V segment lost 7 bases and the J segment 7 bases; nucleotides outside the gene matches: 8. This CDR3 spans 12 amino acids. The CDR3 region has the DNA TGCAGCGCCACGGACAGGGCTGTTGAAGCTTTCTTT. This translates into CSATDRAVEAFF. The variable domain in full, completed from reference TRBV29-1 and TRBJ1-1, reads SAVISQKPSRDICQRGTSLTIQCQVDSQVTMMFWYRQQPGQSLTLIATANQGSEATYESGFVIDKFPISRPNLTFSTLTVSNMSPEDSSIYLCSATDRAVEAFFGQGTRLTVV.

This sequence joins TRBV7-8 and TRBJ2-5; weak D call: TRBD1 (5 bases). The CDR3 has 14 amino acids. V shed 4 bases and J shed 4 bases, with 13 bases lying between them. Germline V gives CDR1 SGHVS, CDR2 FQNEAQ. DNA for the CDR3: TGTGCCAGCAGCTCCCAGGGTTCCGGAGAGACCCAGTACTTC. Translating it yields CASSSQGSGETQYF.

The chain couples TRBV2 to TRBJ1-2, with 9 positions matching TRBD1. Germline lookup yields CDR1 SNHLY and CDR2 FYNNEI. The trim removed 5 bases at V and 2 bases at J, leaving 3 bases unmatched. This CDR3 has 14 amino acids. The CDR3 nucleotides are TGTGCCAGCAGTTCCGGGACAGGGAACTATGGCTACACCTTC. Amino acid sequence: CASSSGTGNYGYTF.

The rearrangement links TRBV10-3 to TRBJ1-2; TRBD1 matches 10 bases. Trimming removed 3 bases from V and 8 bases from J; junction bases left unmatched: 6. The CDR3 runs to 14 residues. Germline CDR1 ENHRY, CDR2 SYGVKD. In DNA form, the CDR3 reads TGTGCCATCAGTGAATCGGGACAGGGGAGCGGCTACACCTTC. Amino acid sequence: CAISESGQGSGYTF.

This clone was recorded once. The V gene is TRBV7-9, the J gene TRBJ2-1; 7 positions agree with TRBD2. Germline V gene lookup returns CDR1 SEHNR and CDR2 FQNEAQ (reference sequence). The CDR3 length is 16 residues. The junction had 7 bases not matched to a gene; V was cut back by 3 bases and J by 2 bases. CDR3 in DNA: TGTGCCAGCAGCTTTAGTTTTAGCGGGCCCTACAATGAGCAGTTCTTC. Translated, it gives CASSFSFSGPYNEQFF.

J is TRBJ1-6 and V is TRBV13; tentative D call: TRBD1 (6 bases). CDR3 length equals 13 residues. V shed 5 bases and J shed 14 bases, with 16 bases lying between them. The germline V gene encodes CDR1 PRHDT and CDR2 FYEKMQ (reference sequence). DNA for the CDR3: TGTGCCAGCAGCACTGGACAGATCAGCACCCTCCACTTT. This translates into CASSTGQISTLHF. The variable domain in full, completed from reference TRBV13 and TRBJ1-6, reads AAGVIQSPRHLIKEKRETATLKCYPIPRHDTVYWYQQGPGQDPQFLISFYEKMQSDKGSIPDRFSAQQFSDYHSELNMSSLELGDSALYFCASSTGQISTLHFGNGTRLTVT.

J is TRBJ2-7 and V is TRBV27, with TRBD1 identical over 11 bases. The ends lost 6 bases at V and 3 bases at J; junction bases unmatched: 10. This CDR3 spans 16 amino acids. Germline CDR1 and CDR2: MNHEY and SMNVEV (reference sequence). CDR3 loop: CASSAYSGTGGYEQYF. In DNA form, the CDR3 reads TGTGCCAGCAGCGCATACTCCGGGACAGGGGGCTACGAGCAGTACTTC.

The genes are TRBV24-1 and TRBJ2-3, with TRBD2 matching 9 bases. Trimming cost V 1 base and J 0 bases; bases outside gene matches: 16. The CDR3 consists of 21 residues. Germline V lookup: CDR1 KGHDR, CDR2 SFDVKD. This chain's CDR3 is CATSDFDSGVAGGPSTDTQYF. CDR3 DNA sequence: TGTGCCACCAGTGATTTCGATTCGGGAGTGGCGGGGGGGCCGAGCACAGATACGCAGTATTTT.

This rearrangement joins TRBV5-5 to TRBJ1-3; D ambiguous. The V and J ends lost 1 base and 4 bases respectively, with 18 bases between them. The CDR3 contains 17 residues. CDR1 and CDR2 (germline): SGHKS, YYEKEE (reference sequence). As DNA, the CDR3 is TGTGCCAGCAGCTTGTTACCTCGGAGAACACACGGAAACACCATATATTTT. It yields the protein CASSLLPRRTHGNTIYF.

The count of this clone is one. J is TRBJ2-1 and V is TRBV6-6; no firm D call. The CDR3 contains 12 residues. Germline CDR1 is MNHNY and CDR2 is SVGAGI (reference sequence). Trimming left V 4 bases short and J 5 bases short, with 6 bases between. The CDR3 coding sequence is TGTGCCAGCAGTTCTTCCGACAATGAGCAGTTCTTC. It encodes CASSSSDNEQFF.